The next 2 T cell receptor beta chains were all read from a single sample in a study of graft-versus-host responses after intestinal transplantation. For these TCRs, the target antigens are not known. Profiled with immunoSEQ multiplex PCR; TCRdb holds only in-frame clones, not every one. The data contain fewer than 60,000 clones, 84% of them singletons. The specimen comprised unstimulated CD4+ T cells sorted from spleen or lymph node cells, sampled before transplant. The receptors shown here come from a human donor who was the organ donor for an intestinal transplant.

V is TRBV10-3 and J is TRBJ1-2, with TRBD1 matching 7 bases. Per the germline V gene, CDR1 is ENHRY and CDR2 is SYGVKD. This CDR3 has 14 amino acids. V was pared by 8 bases and J by 5 bases, with 11 bases of the junction left unmatched. The DNA of the CDR3 is TGTGCCATCGCAGTACAGGGGCTCGGGTATGGCTACACCTTC. This sequence encodes CAIAVQGLGYGYTF.

This clone was seen a single time. The gene calls are TRBV6-1 and TRBJ2-1, with D unclear. The germline V gene has CDR1 MNHNS and CDR2 SASEGT. This CDR3 is 15 amino acids long. The V gene lost 6 bases and the J gene lost 4 bases, with 16 bases spanning the gap. The CDR3 region is CASRPYAGQYNEQFF. The CDR3 region has the DNA TGTGCCAGCAGACCCTACGCCGGGCAGTACAATGAGCAGTTCTTC.